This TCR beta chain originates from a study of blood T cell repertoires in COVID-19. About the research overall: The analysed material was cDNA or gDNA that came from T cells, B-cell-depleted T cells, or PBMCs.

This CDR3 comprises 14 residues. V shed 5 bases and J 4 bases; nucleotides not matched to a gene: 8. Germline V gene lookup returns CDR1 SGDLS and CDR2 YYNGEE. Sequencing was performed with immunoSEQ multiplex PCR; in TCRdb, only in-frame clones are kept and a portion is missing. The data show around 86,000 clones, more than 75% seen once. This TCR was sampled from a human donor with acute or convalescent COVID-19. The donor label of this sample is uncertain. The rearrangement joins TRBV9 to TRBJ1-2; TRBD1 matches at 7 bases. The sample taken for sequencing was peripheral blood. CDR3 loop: CASRVTGATYGYTF. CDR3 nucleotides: TGTGCCAGCAGAGTTACAGGGGCTACCTATGGCTACACCTTC. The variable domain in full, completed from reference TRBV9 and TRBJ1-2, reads DSGVTQTPKHLITATGQRVTLRCSPRSGDLSVYWYQQSLDQGLQFLIQYYNGEERAKGNILERFSAQQFPDLHSELNLSSLELGDSALYFCASRVTGATYGYTFGSGTRLTVV.